The source of this TCR beta chain is a study of shared clonotypes between healthy human individuals. Study-wide results and caveats: Among donors, the sharing of clonotypes was expected to be influenced by sequencing depth. All-four-donor shared clonotypes had higher generation probabilities than non-shared clonotypes did. Owing to a small donor count, the genetic and exposure-history diversity represented was limited. Compared with memory subsets, naive subsets generally had larger estimated richness.

This table comes from immunoSEQ multiplex PCR, and its TCRdb copy is limited to in-frame clones, with some not included. The sample lists roughly 500,000 clones, approximately 94% occurring once. Regarding this clone: Its antigen is undetermined.

The germline CDR1 and CDR2 sequences are SGHVS and FNYEAQ. Germline trimming cut 5 bases from V and 4 bases from J; bases unmatched to any gene: 3. This CDR3 comprises 15 residues. The clonotype originates from a woman aged 25 to 39 in good health. The chain combines TRBV7-6 with TRBJ2-1; 12 bases line up with TRBD2. Sample: naive CD4+ T cells sorted from blood. As to subset: CD45RA+ positively selected. The CDR3 here is CASSPTSGRYNEQFF. The CDR3 region has the DNA TGTGCCAGCAGCCCGACTAGCGGGAGATACAATGAGCAGTTCTTC.